Listed below are T cell receptor beta chains from one sample, sequenced in a study of post-analysis software for immune sequencing data. Each CDR3 protein gets one entry after TCRdb re-called the PCR reads with MiXCR. The top ten clones hold around 10% of a sample with hundreds of thousands of distinct CDR3 sequences, roughly 45% of them seen once. Specimen: blood. These receptor sequences come from a girl under 18 with multiple sclerosis. Each CDR3 is given with its conserved first and last residue. The D gene is left open where the match is weak. Some rows have no size entry. The others give once, few or many, or a class for an expanded clone.

d_gene,j_gene,abundance,v_gene,CDR3nt,CDR3aa
NA,TRBJ2-7,NA,TRBV7-9,TGTGCCAGCAGCTTCAGGGGAAACTACGAGCAGTACTTC,CASSFRGNYEQYF
TRBD2,TRBJ2-1,NA,TRBV5-1,TGCGCCAGCAGCTTACAGACTAGCGGGGGTTACAATGAGCAGTTCTTC,CASSLQTSGGYNEQFF
NA,TRBJ1-5,NA,TRBV12-3/TRBV12-4,TGTGCCAGCAGCCTCGACAGCAACAGCAATCAGCCCCAGCATTTT,CASSLDSNSNQPQHF
TRBD2,TRBJ2-5,few,TRBV29-1,TGCAGCGTTGAAGATCCGCTGACTAGCGGGAGGAGGGGCCAAGAGACCCAGTACTTC,CSVEDPLTSGRRGQETQYF
TRBD1,TRBJ1-2,NA,TRBV7-8,TGTGCCAGCAGCACAGGGGTTTACGGCTACACCTTC,CASSTGVYGYTF
NA,TRBJ2-6,NA,TRBV3-1,TGTGCCAGCAGCCAAGATGGGGCAGCCCTTTTCTCTGGGGCCAACGTCCTGACTTTC,CASSQDGAALFSGANVLTF
TRBD1,TRBJ1-2,NA,TRBV28,TGTGCCAGCAGTTACCGGGGACAGGGTTATGGCTACACCTTC,CASSYRGQGYGYTF
TRBD1,TRBJ1-1,few,TRBV7-9,TGTGCCAGCAGCGAGACAGGGATGAACACTGAAGCTTTCTTT,CASSETGMNTEAFF
NA,TRBJ1-2,few,TRBV9,TGTGCCAGCAGCGTAGATGGAACGAAGGGGTATGGCTACACCTTC,CASSVDGTKGYGYTF
NA,TRBJ2-5,few,TRBV28,TGTGCCAGCACCACCCGGCGGTCCAGGGCGGAGACCCAGTACTTC,CASTTRRSRAETQYF
NA,TRBJ2-7,few,TRBV6-2/TRBV6-3,TGTGCCAGCAGTTATAGCAGGGCCTACGAGCAGTACTTC,CASSYSRAYEQYF
NA,TRBJ2-7,few,TRBV2,TGTGCCAGCAGGGAAAAAAGATCCTACGAGCAGTACTTC,CASREKRSYEQYF
TRBD2,TRBJ2-7,NA,TRBV28,TGTGCCAACAGCGCCGGGACTAGTGACTACGAGCAGTACTTC,CANSAGTSDYEQYF
NA,TRBJ2-1,NA,TRBV10-1,TGCGCCAGCAGTGACGGAGGTGTATCAAATGAGCAGTTCTTC,CASSDGGVSNEQFF
NA,TRBJ1-1,many,TRBV2,TGTGCCAGCAGTGAAGGGGGTGGGGGCTCTGAAGCTTTCTTT,CASSEGGGGSEAFF
NA,TRBJ2-5,NA,TRBV29-1,TGCAGCGGGGGGGGCAGGGGCCAAGAGACCCAGTACTTC,CSGGGRGQETQYF
NA,TRBJ1-2,few,TRBV4-1,TGCGCCAGCAGCCAAGACCGTATCGCGGACAGCTATAACTATGGCTACACCTTC,CASSQDRIADSYNYGYTF
NA,TRBJ2-5,NA,TRBV4-2,TGTGCCAGCAGCCATCCCGACGGTCAAGAGACCCAGTACTTC,CASSHPDGQETQYF
NA,TRBJ2-1,NA,TRBV7-2,TGTGCCAGCAGCCGATCTGTGAATGAGCAGTTCTTC,CASSRSVNEQFF
NA,TRBJ1-2,NA,TRBV14,TGTGCCAGCAGCCAAGATCTGCGCACTAACTATGGCTACACCTTC,CASSQDLRTNYGYTF
NA,TRBJ2-5,NA,TRBV7-9,TGTGCCAGCAGCTTGTGGGGGGAGAATGAGCAGTACTTC,CASSLWGENEQYF
NA,TRBJ2-7,few,TRBV20-1,TGCAGTTTTCCGCACCGGACAGCCTACGAGCAGTACTTC,CSFPHRTAYEQYF
NA,TRBJ2-7,NA,TRBV20-1,TGCAGTGCTAAGCAGGCAGGCATGTACGAGCAGTACTTC,CSAKQAGMYEQYF
TRBD1,TRBJ2-7,NA,TRBV20-1,TGCAGTGCTAGAAAGGACAGGCGATCCGTGAACGAGCAGTACTTC,CSARKDRRSVNEQYF
NA,TRBJ2-3,NA,TRBV5-1,TGCGCCAGCGAGAGCGGAAACGCAGATACGCAGTATTTT,CASESGNADTQYF
NA,TRBJ2-7,NA,TRBV7-2,TGTGCCAGCACCCCAGTTGCAGGCTTAGCCGGCGAGCAGTACTTC,CASTPVAGLAGEQYF
TRBD2,TRBJ2-7,NA,TRBV7-9,TGTGCCAGCAGCGGGGGACGGGGGGTGTCCTACGAGCAGTACTTC,CASSGGRGVSYEQYF
NA,TRBJ2-1,few,TRBV7-8,TGTGCCAGCAGCTACTATTCTGGTAATGAGCAGTTCTTC,CASSYYSGNEQFF